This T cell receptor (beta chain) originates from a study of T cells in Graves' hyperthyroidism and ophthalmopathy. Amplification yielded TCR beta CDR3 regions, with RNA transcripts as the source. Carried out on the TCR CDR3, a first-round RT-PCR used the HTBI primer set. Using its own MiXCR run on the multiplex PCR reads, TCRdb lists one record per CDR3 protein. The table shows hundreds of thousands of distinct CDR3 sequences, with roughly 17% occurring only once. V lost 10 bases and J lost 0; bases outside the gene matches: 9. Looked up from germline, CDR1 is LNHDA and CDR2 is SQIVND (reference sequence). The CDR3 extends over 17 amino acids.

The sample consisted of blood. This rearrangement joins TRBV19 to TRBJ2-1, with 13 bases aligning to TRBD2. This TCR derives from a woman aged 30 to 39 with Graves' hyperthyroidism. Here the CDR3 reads CATARTSGSVSYNEQFF. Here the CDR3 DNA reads TGTGCCACCGCTCGGACTAGCGGGAGTGTCTCCTACAATGAGCAGTTCTTC.